What follows are 3 T cell receptor beta chains derived from one specimen sequenced in a study of blood T cell repertoires in COVID-19. Profiled with immunoSEQ multiplex PCR; TCRdb holds only in-frame clones, not every one. The sample lists under 250,000 clones; approximately 82% were seen once. Sequencing was done on a sample of peripheral blood. The receptors here all came from a man in his thirties or forties who had recovered from COVID-19.

The V call is TRBV19, the J call TRBJ1-2, with 9 bases fitting TRBD1. Germline CDR1 reads LNHDA; CDR2 reads SQIVND (reference sequence). Trimming at V came to 5 bases and at J to 4 bases, leaving 5 bases not matched to a gene. The CDR3 totals 14 residues. CDR3 residues: CASSPTGGSYGYTF. CDR3 bases: TGTGCCAGTAGTCCGACAGGGGGAAGCTATGGCTACACCTTC.

The rearrangement joins TRBV7-3 to TRBJ2-7; 7 bases match TRBD1. The V gene's germline CDR1 is SGHTA and CDR2 FQGTGA. V trimming: 0 bases; J trimming: 5 bases; junction bases outside the gene matches: 7. The CDR3 has 15 amino acids. DNA for the CDR3: TGTGCCAGCAGCTTAACAGGGGGCCCAAGGAACGAGCAGTACTTC. It encodes CASSLTGGPRNEQYF.

This clone was counted only a few times. The CDR3 region is CASSEAPGYEQYV. The CDR3 DNA reads TGCGCCAGCAGTGAGGCCCCCGGCTACGAGCAGTACGTC. The V and J genes are TRBV10-2 and TRBJ2-7; unclear D gene. Per germline, CDR1 WSHSY and CDR2 SAAADI. The CDR3 extends over 13 amino acids. Between the trimmed V and J ends, which lost 2 bases and 3 bases, there was a span of 8 bases.